What follows describes a single T cell receptor beta chain. This entry is derived from a study of blood T cell repertoires in COVID-19. In the study overall: Acute and convalescent COVID-19 specimens originated in the United States, Italy and Spain. PBMCs, B-cell-depleted T cells, or T cells were the source of the cDNA or gDNA that made up the material.

In the authors' methods: By means of reference gene primer amplification, nucleated cell counts were estimated. Repertoires were generated with immunoSEQ multiplex PCR, while TCRdb's copy carries only in-frame clones and drops some. The V and J calls and clone size were taken over from that table, and D and trimming were inferred from the DNA. The sample lists roughly 220,000 clones; about 85% were seen once. CDR1 is LNHDA, CDR2 SQIVND, per germline (reference sequence). V was clipped by 4 bases and J by 2 bases; unmatched bases: 4. This CDR3 has 16 residues. The sequence came from a woman aged 45-59 years with COVID-19, enrolled during active disease. J is TRBJ2-3 and V is TRBV19, with TRBD2 matching 12 bases. The source material was peripheral blood. CDR3 in DNA: TGTGCCAGTAGTAACCTAGCGGGGGGGATCACAGATACGCAGTATTTT. Translated: CASSNLAGGITDTQYF. Full variable domain (missing parts from reference TRBV19 and TRBJ2-3): DGGITQSPKYLFRKEGQNVTLSCEQNLNHDAMYWYRQDPGQGLRLIYYSQIVNDFQKGDIAEGYSVSREKKESFPLTVTSAQKNPTAFYLCASSNLAGGITDTQYFGPGTRLTVL.